The clone carrying this T cell receptor (beta chain) was counted a few times. Sequencing was performed with immunoSEQ multiplex PCR; in TCRdb, only in-frame clones are kept and a portion is missing. The sample includes fewer than 250,000 clones, around four fifths of them seen just once. The CDR3 has 14 amino acids. The germline V and J ends were trimmed by 6 bases and 9 bases, with 18 bases remaining between them. From germline, CDR1 is LNHDA and CDR2 SQIVND (reference sequence). This specimen comes from a study of blood T cell repertoires in COVID-19. The chain has TRBV19 and TRBJ2-4, with a weak D call TRBD1 (6 bases). The TCR comes from a woman older than 75 with acute or convalescent COVID-19. Material for sequencing was peripheral blood. CDR3: CASRDLNGQFIQYF. The CDR3, as DNA: TGTGCCAGTAGGGACCTAAACGGACAGTTCATTCAGTACTTC.